This entry lists 31 T cell receptor beta chains sequenced from one sample in a study of shared clonotypes between healthy human individuals. Using immunoSEQ multiplex PCR, the repertoire was profiled, and TCRdb retains in-frame clones only, with some absent. The table lists 650,000 to 800,000 clones, 72% of them singletons, with about 1.7% in the top ten. The specimen sequenced was memory CD4+ T cells sorted from blood. Documented subset: CD45RA-negative fraction. Every receptor here comes from a woman in her 30s in good health.

The J gene is TRBJ2-5, the V gene TRBV11-2, with 7 positions matching TRBD2. CDR3 length equals 14 residues. Trimming took 5 bases from V and 1 from J; bases not matched to a gene: 4. Germline loops: CDR1 SGHAT, CDR2 FQNNGV. The CDR3 DNA is TGTGCCAGCAGCCGGGACTACGCCCAAGAGACCCAGTACTTC. This gives the protein CASSRDYAQETQYF.

The CDR3 spells CASSTGRETQYF. The CDR3 DNA sequence: TGTGCCAGTAGTACGGGCAGAGAGACCCAGTACTTC. This chain uses TRBV19 with TRBJ2-5; D not resolved. V lost 4 bases and J 4 bases, leaving 7 bases between the germline ends. This CDR3 is built from 12 residues. Germline CDR1 and CDR2: LNHDA and SQIVND (reference sequence).

The chain couples TRBV15 to TRBJ1-5; D is unresolved. Germline V gives CDR1 LNHNV, CDR2 YYDKDF (reference sequence). The CDR3 extends over 14 amino acids. Trimming removed 0 bases from V and 5 bases from J, with 8 bases in between. The CDR3 here is CATSRDQTYQPQHF. Here the CDR3 DNA reads TGTGCCACCAGCAGAGATCAAACTTATCAGCCCCAGCATTTT.

The J gene is TRBJ2-3, the V gene TRBV7-2; maybe TRBD2 (6 bases). The CDR3 has 15 residues. Germline V CDR1 and CDR2: SGHTA, FQGNSA. With 5 bases removed from V and 5 bases from J, the gap between germline ends came to 17 bases. CDR3 loop: CASSPSQTRGDTQYF. In nucleotides, the CDR3 is TGTGCCAGCAGCCCTTCCCAGACTAGGGGAGATACGCAGTATTTT.

The rearrangement joins TRBV25-1 to TRBJ2-1; 8 bases align to TRBD2. Germline V gene data show CDR1 as MGHDK and CDR2 as SYGVNS. V shed 3 bases and J 0 bases; nucleotides not matched to a gene: 1. This CDR3 region has 15 residues. For the CDR3, the DNA is TGTGCCAGCAGTGATAGCGGGAACTCCTACAATGAGCAGTTCTTC. This sequence encodes CASSDSGNSYNEQFF. Filled out from reference TRBV25-1 and TRBJ2-1, the complete variable domain reads EADIYQTPRYLVIGTGKKITLECSQTMGHDKMYWYQQDPGMELHLIHYSYGVNSTEKGDLSSESTVSRIRTEHFPLTLESARPSHTSQYLCASSDSGNSYNEQFFGPGTRLTVL.

The V gene is TRBV28, the J gene TRBJ1-1, with TRBD1 identical over 9 bases. The germline V gene has CDR1 MDHEN and CDR2 SYDVKM. The CDR3 contains 13 residues. V shed 3 bases and J 10 bases; nucleotides not matched to a gene: 6. CDR3 bases: TGTGCCAGCAGTTTCCGGGACAGGGTTGGAGCTTTCTTT. As protein: CASSFRDRVGAFF. The whole variable domain, filled in from reference TRBV28 and TRBJ1-1, reads DVKVTQSSRYLVKRTGEKVFLECVQDMDHENMFWYRQDPGLGLRLIYFSYDVKMKEKGDIPEGYSVSREKKERFSLILESASTNQTSMYLCASSFRDRVGAFFGQGTRLTVV.

This sequence joins TRBV29-1 and TRBJ2-7; D gene uncertain. V was cut by 4 bases and J by 5 bases, with 9 bases left in between. This CDR3 is 11 amino acids long. Germline CDR1 SQVTM, CDR2 ANQGSEA. The chain's CDR3 is CSVGGYHEQYF. In nucleotides, the CDR3 is TGCAGCGTTGGCGGCTATCACGAGCAGTACTTC.

The V call is TRBV25-1, the J call TRBJ2-3, with D perhaps TRBD2 (6 bases). CDR3 length: 13 amino acids. The germline V and J ends were trimmed by 3 bases and 3 bases, with 7 bases remaining between them. From germline, CDR1 is MGHDK and CDR2 SYGVNS. CDR3 coding DNA: TGTGCCAGCAGTGAGGCGGGAACAGATACGCAGTATTTT. Translated: CASSEAGTDTQYF.

The chain recombines TRBV11-2 with TRBJ2-2; D is uncertain. The germline V gene encodes CDR1 SGHAT and CDR2 FQNNGV. The CDR3 is 13 residues long. V shed 1 base and J shed 4 bases, with 4 bases lying between them. The CDR3 loop is CASSLVSTGELFF. In DNA, the CDR3 is TGTGCCAGCAGCTTAGTGAGCACCGGGGAGCTGTTTTTT. The full variable domain, in which reference TRBV11-2 and TRBJ2-2 provide the parts outside the CDR3, is EAGVAQSPRYKIIEKRQSVAFWCNPISGHATLYWYQQILGQGPKLLIQFQNNGVVDDSQLPKDRFSAERLKGVDSTLKIQPAKLEDSAVYLCASSLVSTGELFFGEGSRLTVL.

The J gene is TRBJ1-2, the V gene TRBV19; D is unclear. Per germline, CDR1 LNHDA and CDR2 SQIVND (reference sequence). The length of the CDR3 is 15 residues. V lost 5 bases and J 1 base, leaving 14 bases between the germline ends. The CDR3 nucleotides are TGTGCCAGTAGTCCGGGCACGCAACATAACTATGGCTACACCTTC. Residues: CASSPGTQHNYGYTF.

This chain links TRBV18 with TRBJ1-2; D is uncertain. Germline V gene data show CDR1 as KGHSH and CDR2 as LQKENI. Trimming removed 0 bases at V and 6 bases at J, with 20 bases between. The CDR3 contains 17 residues. CDR3 coding DNA: TGTGCCAGCTCACCACCGAGTTTTGGGCAGCACAAGGATGGCTACACCTTC. Translating gives CASSPPSFGQHKDGYTF.

This chain links TRBV28 with TRBJ2-7, with D perhaps being TRBD1 or TRBD2 (6 bases each). The V gene lost 5 bases and the J gene lost 3 bases, with 23 bases spanning the gap. The CDR3 is 17 amino acids. Germline V gene lookup returns CDR1 MDHEN and CDR2 SYDVKM. The CDR3 loop reads CASSRRVWGASSYEQYF. CDR3 coding DNA: TGTGCCAGCAGTCGGCGTGTGTGGGGGGCGAGTAGCTACGAGCAGTACTTC.

The chain carries TRBV6-5 and TRBJ1-1; D remains ambiguous. In germline, CDR1 is MNHEY, CDR2 SVGAGI. The V and J ends lost 5 bases and 4 bases respectively, with 11 bases between them. The CDR3 is made up of 13 amino acids. The CDR3 protein is CASSNPEITEAFF. CDR3 nucleotide sequence: TGTGCCAGCAGTAACCCGGAGATCACTGAAGCTTTCTTT.

V and J are TRBV7-9 and TRBJ2-1; 9 nucleotides align to TRBD2. The CDR3 runs to 18 residues. V shed 5 bases and J 9 bases; nucleotides not matched to a gene: 20. The germline CDR1 and CDR2 sequences are SEHNR and FQNEAQ (reference sequence). CDR3 in amino acids: CASSQAPRGGGRQSEQFF. Written as DNA, the CDR3 is TGTGCCAGCAGCCAAGCCCCGCGGGGGGGCGGGAGACAAAGTGAGCAGTTCTTC.

A few counts support this clone. V and J are TRBV5-8 and TRBJ1-1, with a possible D match to TRBD1 (6 bases). Trimming shortened V by 4 bases and J by 7 bases, and 14 bases separated the two germline ends. The CDR3 runs to 13 residues. The germline gives CDR1 SGHTS, CDR2 YDEGEE. CDR3 DNA sequence: TGTGCCAGCAGCCGAAACAGGGCAGGTGAAGCTTTCTTT. Residues: CASSRNRAGEAFF. The full variable domain, with the rest looked up from reference TRBV5-8 and TRBJ1-1, is EAGVTQSPTHLIKTRGQQATLRCSPISGHTSVYWYQQALGLGLQFLLWYDEGEERNRGNFPPRFSGRQFPNYSSELNVNALELEDSALYLCASSRNRAGEAFFGQGTRLTVV.

The chain links TRBV5-1 to TRBJ1-2, with 7 bases that match TRBD1. Germline-derived CDR1 and CDR2 are SGHRS and YFSETQ. This CDR3 spans 13 amino acids. The V segment lost 5 bases and the J segment 8 bases; nucleotides outside the gene matches: 9. CDR3 region: CASSPTGSGGYTF. CDR3 nucleotide sequence: TGCGCCAGCAGTCCGACAGGGTCGGGAGGCTACACCTTC. The full variable domain, rest sourced from reference TRBV5-1 and TRBJ1-2, is KAGVTQTPRYLIKTRGQQVTLSCSPISGHRSVSWYQQTPGQGLQFLFEYFSETQRNKGNFPGRFSGRQFSNSRSEMNVSTLELGDSALYLCASSPTGSGGYTFGSGTRLTVV.

The chain couples TRBV7-9 to TRBJ2-5, with 9 bases matching TRBD1. The CDR3 is made up of 15 amino acids. CDR1 is SEHNR and CDR2 is FQNEAQ in the germline V gene (reference sequence). V shed 7 bases and J 4 bases; nucleotides not matched to a gene: 10. The CDR3 spells CASIPGQGIRETQYF. DNA of the CDR3: TGTGCCAGCATCCCGGGACAGGGAATAAGAGAGACCCAGTACTTC.

This chain links TRBV7-3 with TRBJ2-1; TRBD1 is a possible D gene (5 bases). From germline, CDR1 is SGHTA and CDR2 FQGTGA. This CDR3 is built from 16 residues. The ends were cut back, 5 bases at V and 1 base at J, with 15 bases in the middle. CDR3 coding DNA: TGTGCCAGCAGCCAAATCGCCCAGGGATCCTACAATGAGCAGTTCTTC. Translation: CASSQIAQGSYNEQFF.

Comments on this clone: A much larger clone differs from this one at a single base, so this may be a read error. The chain couples TRBV6-6 to TRBJ2-5; D ambiguous. CDR3 length equals 11 residues. The V gene lost 2 bases and the J gene lost 2 bases, with 0 bases spanning the gap. Germline V gene lookup returns CDR1 MNHNY and CDR2 SVGAGI (reference sequence). The CDR3 DNA reads as TGTGCCAGCAGTTACCAAGAGACCCAGTACTTC. This translates into CASSYQETQYF.

The V call is TRBV25-1, the J call TRBJ1-5, with D tentatively TRBD1 (6 bases). CDR1 is MGHDK, CDR2 SYGVNS, per germline. The CDR3 has 14 amino acids. Trimming left V 2 bases short and J 9 bases short, with 14 bases between. Here the CDR3 reads CASSEGGAASPQHF. CDR3 sequence (DNA): TGTGCCAGCAGTGAAGGGGGGGCTGCGTCGCCCCAGCATTTT.

This clone was seen a handful of times. The chain joins TRBV19 to TRBJ2-7, with TRBD1 identical over 7 bases. The ends lost 3 bases at V and 5 bases at J; junction bases unmatched: 4. The CDR3 covers 13 residues. Germline assignment: CDR1 LNHDA and CDR2 SQIVND (reference sequence). The CDR3 DNA follows: TGTGCCAGTAGTATCCACAGGGGCCACGAGCAGTACTTC. Its translation: CASSIHRGHEQYF.

This chain uses TRBV7-2 with TRBJ1-2; D is possibly TRBD1 (5 bases). Trimming took off 5 bases at V and 2 bases at J, with 12 bases between the two ends. Germline V gene data show CDR1 as SGHTA and CDR2 as FQGNSA. The CDR3 is 14 residues long. The chain's CDR3 is CASSRGATNYGYTF. Written as DNA, the CDR3 is TGTGCCAGCAGCAGGGGCGCAACAAACTATGGCTACACCTTC.

The V call is TRBV7-3, the J call TRBJ2-5; 8 bases map to TRBD1. The V and J ends lost 0 bases and 1 base, in that order; junction bases with no gene match: 16. Germline CDR1 reads SGHTA; CDR2 reads FQGTGA. CDR3 length equals 20 residues. The CDR3 DNA reads as TGTGCCAGCAGCTTAACCCGAATAGAGCCCCCGACAGGGGCCCAAGAGACCCAGTACTTC. Encoded protein: CASSLTRIEPPTGAQETQYF.

V usage is TRBV4-1 and J usage is TRBJ2-1; TRBD2 matches at 9 bases. After removal of 4 bases from V and 13 bases from J, the junction contained 5 bases not matched to a gene. The CDR3 has 12 residues. Germline V gene sequence: CDR1 MGHRA, CDR2 YSYEKL. The chain's CDR3 is CASSLSGGSQFF. DNA of the CDR3: TGCGCCAGCAGCCTGAGCGGGGGGAGTCAGTTCTTC.

The CDR3 sequence: CASSQTGQRFEAFF. Here the CDR3 DNA reads TGTGCCAGCAGTCAAACGGGACAGCGATTTGAAGCTTTCTTT. V usage is TRBV6-5 and J usage is TRBJ1-1, with 7 bases fitting TRBD1. V lost 5 bases, J lost 7 bases, and 10 bases stayed unmatched. The CDR3 consists of 14 residues. In germline, CDR1 is MNHEY, CDR2 SVGAGI.

The chain recombines TRBV6-5 with TRBJ2-3, with TRBD2 matching 7 bases. Per the germline V gene, CDR1 is MNHEY and CDR2 is SVGAGI. The CDR3 covers 14 residues. V was pared by 6 bases and J by 8 bases, with 11 bases of the junction left unmatched. The DNA of the CDR3 is TGTGCCAGCAGCCACGGACTAGTTCGCAGTACGCAGTATTTT. Residues: CASSHGLVRSTQYF.

The chain uses TRBV20-1 and TRBJ2-1; the D is unclear. This CDR3 region has 11 residues. Trimming pared 0 bases from V and 10 bases from J, leaving 7 bases between. CDR1 is DFQATT, CDR2 SNEGSKA, per germline (reference sequence). This CDR3 reads CSARDTNEQFF. As DNA, the CDR3 is TGCAGTGCTAGAGATACCAACGAGCAGTTCTTC.

This sequence joins TRBV27 and TRBJ2-7; D remains unclear. The CDR3 extends over 20 amino acids. Germline loops: CDR1 MNHEY, CDR2 SMNVEV (reference sequence). Trimming took 7 bases from V and 3 from J, leaving 34 bases between them. CDR3 coding DNA: TGTGCCAGCAACCCACGGGCGGTGGCAGACGGTGTTGGGATCGTCTACGAGCAGTACTTC. Amino acids: CASNPRAVADGVGIVYEQYF.

The chain couples TRBV19 to TRBJ2-3; D perhaps matches TRBD1 (5 bases). CDR1 and CDR2 from the germline V gene are LNHDA and SQIVND (reference sequence). CDR3 length: 13 amino acids. Trimming stripped 5 bases from V and 9 bases from J, with 15 bases between. The CDR3 DNA reads TGTGCCAGTAGTGCCGTCCAGGGAATAACGCAGTATTTT. This encodes CASSAVQGITQYF. Full variable domain (remainder filled in from reference TRBV19 and TRBJ2-3): DGGITQSPKYLFRKEGQNVTLSCEQNLNHDAMYWYRQDPGQGLRLIYYSQIVNDFQKGDIAEGYSVSREKKESFPLTVTSAQKNPTAFYLCASSAVQGITQYFGPGTRLTVL.

This chain uses TRBV5-1 with TRBJ2-7, with D perhaps TRBD1 or TRBD2 (8 bases each). Germline values: CDR1 SGHRS, CDR2 YFSETQ. The V end was cut by 4 bases, the J end by 2 bases, with 22 bases between. The CDR3 totals 17 residues. Here the CDR3 DNA reads TGCGCCAGCAGCCGGGGGGGACAGGCCTCTTTGCCCTACGAGCAGTACTTC. Translated, it gives CASSRGGQASLPYEQYF.

The chain combines TRBV28 with TRBJ1-4; D is ambiguous. The CDR3 consists of 14 residues. Germline lookup yields CDR1 MDHEN and CDR2 SYDVKM. V lost 6 bases to trimming and J lost 6 bases, with 14 bases between them. The CDR3 region is CASRAVSPDEKLFF. The CDR3, as DNA: TGTGCCAGCAGGGCGGTTAGTCCGGATGAAAAACTGTTTTTT.